This T cell receptor (beta chain) comes out of a study of blood T cell repertoires in COVID-19. Study in general: Spain, Italy and the United States supplied samples that represented acute and convalescent COVID-19.

The germline V gene has CDR1 SGHRS and CDR2 YFSETQ. Losses at the gene ends were 4 bases for V and 4 bases for J; bases not matched to a gene: 5. The CDR3 extends over 14 amino acids. Original data processing: It was from reference gene primer amplification that nucleated cell counts were estimated. Measured with immunoSEQ multiplex PCR; TCRdb has only the in-frame clones, and not every one. The V and J calls and clone size were taken over from that table, and D and trimming were inferred from the DNA. The data hold 150,000 to 160,000 clones, with over 65% observed a single time. The clonotype was recovered from an older man with acute or convalescent COVID-19. Source material: peripheral blood. The V gene is TRBV5-1, the J gene TRBJ1-3; 7 nucleotides line up with TRBD1. The chain's CDR3 is CASSVTGTGNTIYF. In DNA, the CDR3 is TGCGCCAGCAGCGTGACAGGGACGGGAAACACCATATATTTT.